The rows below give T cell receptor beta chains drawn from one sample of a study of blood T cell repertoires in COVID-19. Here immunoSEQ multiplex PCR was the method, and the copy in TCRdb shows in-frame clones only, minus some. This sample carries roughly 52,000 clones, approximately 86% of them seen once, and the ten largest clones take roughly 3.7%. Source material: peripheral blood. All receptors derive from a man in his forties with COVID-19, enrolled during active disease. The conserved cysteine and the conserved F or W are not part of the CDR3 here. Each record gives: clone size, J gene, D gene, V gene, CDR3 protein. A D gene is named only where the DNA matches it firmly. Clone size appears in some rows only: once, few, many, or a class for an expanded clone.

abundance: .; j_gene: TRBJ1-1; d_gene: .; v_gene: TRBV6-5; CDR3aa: AAQGGGVNTEAF
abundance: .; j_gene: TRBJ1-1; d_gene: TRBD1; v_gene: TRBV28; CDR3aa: ASSSPTGTNTEAF
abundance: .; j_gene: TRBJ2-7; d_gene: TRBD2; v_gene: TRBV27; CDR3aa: ASSFIAGGEQY
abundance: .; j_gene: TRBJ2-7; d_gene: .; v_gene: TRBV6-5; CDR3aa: ASSYHGYEQY
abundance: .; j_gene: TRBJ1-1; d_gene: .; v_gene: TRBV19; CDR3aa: ASRPGHPNTEAF
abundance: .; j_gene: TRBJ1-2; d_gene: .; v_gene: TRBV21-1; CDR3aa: ASNRQGGGYT
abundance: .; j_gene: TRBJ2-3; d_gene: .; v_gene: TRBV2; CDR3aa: ASSEPEVTQY
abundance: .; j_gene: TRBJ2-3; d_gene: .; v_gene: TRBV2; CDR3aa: ASSERGRWTQY
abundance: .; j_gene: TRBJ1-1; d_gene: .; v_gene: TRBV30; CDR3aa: AWIPLVSGNTEAF
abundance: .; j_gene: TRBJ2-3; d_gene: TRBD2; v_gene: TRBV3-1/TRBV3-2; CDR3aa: ASRTSGGAGDTQY
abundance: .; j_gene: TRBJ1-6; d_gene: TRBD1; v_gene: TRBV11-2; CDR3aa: ASSASTGSGSPLH
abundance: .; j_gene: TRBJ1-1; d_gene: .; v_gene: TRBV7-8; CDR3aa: ASSGPGASEAF
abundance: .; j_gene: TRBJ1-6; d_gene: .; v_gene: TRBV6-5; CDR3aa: ASSLGPGNLPLH
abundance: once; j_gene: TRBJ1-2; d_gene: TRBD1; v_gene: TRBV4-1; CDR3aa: ASSQSWDSGTGGYGYT
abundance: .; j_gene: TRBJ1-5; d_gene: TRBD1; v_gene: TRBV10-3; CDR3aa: AISEQGSNQPQH
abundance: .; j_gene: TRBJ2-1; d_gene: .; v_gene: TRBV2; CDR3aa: ASSEAMGGIAQF
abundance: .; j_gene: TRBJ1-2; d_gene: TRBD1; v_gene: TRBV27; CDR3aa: ASSLSGQGDYGYT
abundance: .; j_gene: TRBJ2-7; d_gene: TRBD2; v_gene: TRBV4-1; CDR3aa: ASSQEGLAGPSSYEQY
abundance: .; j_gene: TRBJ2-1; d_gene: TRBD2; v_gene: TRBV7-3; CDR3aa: ASSLGLAGYNEQF
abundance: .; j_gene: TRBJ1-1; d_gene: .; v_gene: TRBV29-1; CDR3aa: SVGRGMNTEAF
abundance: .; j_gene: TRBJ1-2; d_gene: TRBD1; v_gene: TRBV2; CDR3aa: ASKLTGGYGYT
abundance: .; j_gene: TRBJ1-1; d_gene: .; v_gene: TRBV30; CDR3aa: AWSRGAEAF
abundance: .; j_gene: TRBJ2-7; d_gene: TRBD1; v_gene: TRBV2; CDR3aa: ASEGATGKNEQY
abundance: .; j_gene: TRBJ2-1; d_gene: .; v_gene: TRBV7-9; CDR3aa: ASSPRVGNNEQF
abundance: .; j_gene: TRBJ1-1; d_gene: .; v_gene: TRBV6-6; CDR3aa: ASSYSGGTEAF
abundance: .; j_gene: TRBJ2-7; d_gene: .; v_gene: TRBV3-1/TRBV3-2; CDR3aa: ASSQGYSYEQY
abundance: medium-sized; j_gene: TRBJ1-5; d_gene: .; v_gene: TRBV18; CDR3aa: ASSLAGTPRGPQH
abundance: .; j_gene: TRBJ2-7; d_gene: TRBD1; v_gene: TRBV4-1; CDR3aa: ASSHGQGAVYEQY
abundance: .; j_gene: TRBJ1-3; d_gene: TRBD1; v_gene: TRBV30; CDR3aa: AWSRGGQGNTIY
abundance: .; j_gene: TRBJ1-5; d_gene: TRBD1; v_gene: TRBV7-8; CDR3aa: ASSPTGGSSNQPQH
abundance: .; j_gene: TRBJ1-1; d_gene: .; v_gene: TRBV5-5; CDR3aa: ASSLGGDLRLLNTEAF
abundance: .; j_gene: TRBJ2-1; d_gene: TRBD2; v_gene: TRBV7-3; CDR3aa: ASSSGLAGYNEQF
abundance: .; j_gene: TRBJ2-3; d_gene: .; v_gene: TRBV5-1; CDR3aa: ASSLSAGTDTQY
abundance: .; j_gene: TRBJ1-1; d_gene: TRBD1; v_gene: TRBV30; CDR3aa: ACTYRGVMAF
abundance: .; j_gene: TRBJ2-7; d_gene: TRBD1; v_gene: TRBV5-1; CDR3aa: ASSLAEGTGNHEQY
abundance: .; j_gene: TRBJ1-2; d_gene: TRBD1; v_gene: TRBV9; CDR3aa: ASSVAGTGVYGYT